Following are 13 T cell receptor beta chains from one sample sequenced in a study of blood T cell repertoires in COVID-19. Clones were read by immunoSEQ multiplex PCR, and TCRdb kept only the in-frame ones, dropping some. The sample holds some 150,000 clones, roughly 78% seen once. The sequencing sample was made of peripheral blood. The source of these receptors is a man at least 80 years old with acute or convalescent COVID-19.

V gene TRBV7-6 combines with J gene TRBJ1-1; 12 positions match TRBD1. Germline loops: CDR1 SGHVS, CDR2 FNYEAQ. After removal of 5 bases from V and 3 bases from J, the junction contained 10 bases not matched to a gene. The CDR3 has 17 amino acids. Written as DNA, the CDR3 is TGTGCCAGCAGCAGAACCGGGACAGGGGGCAGGGACACTGAAGCTTTCTTT. As protein: CASSRTGTGGRDTEAFF.

The gene calls are TRBV4-1 and TRBJ1-2, with D possibly matching TRBD1 (5 bases). CDR1 is MGHRA, CDR2 YSYEKL, per germline. V gave up 0 bases and J gave up 1 base, with 12 bases separating them. The CDR3 runs 16 residues. CDR3 DNA: TGCGCCAGCAGCCAAGAGGGCGGGGCGAATAACTATGGCTACACCTTC. Its translation is CASSQEGGANNYGYTF.

The V call is TRBV5-1, the J call TRBJ2-7; D call uncertain. Germline V gives CDR1 SGHRS, CDR2 YFSETQ. The CDR3 runs 15 residues. The V end lost 0 bases, the J end lost 2 bases, and 12 bases lay between the germline ends. CDR3 amino acids: CASSLGLGVTYEQYF. CDR3 bases: TGCGCCAGCAGCTTGGGTCTAGGTGTCACCTACGAGCAGTACTTC.

There are many counts of this clone. The rearrangement joins TRBV18 to TRBJ1-2, with D possibly matching TRBD1 (5 bases). This CDR3 has 15 amino acids. CDR1 is KGHSH, CDR2 LQKENI, per germline. Trimming took off 0 bases at V and 7 bases at J, with 15 bases between the two ends. The chain's CDR3 is CASSPPEEGLSGYTF. The DNA for the CDR3 is TGTGCCAGCTCACCACCGGAGGAGGGGTTGTCTGGCTACACCTTC. Looking up the rest from reference TRBV18 and TRBJ1-2 gives the full variable domain: NAGVMQNPRHLVRRRGQEARLRCSPMKGHSHVYWYRQLPEEGLKFMVYLQKENIIDESGMPKERFSAEFPKEGPSILRIQQVVRGDSAAYFCASSPPEEGLSGYTFGSGTRLTVV.

The genes are TRBV28 and TRBJ1-3, with TRBD1 matching 8 bases. The CDR3 runs to 16 residues. Germline assignment: CDR1 MDHEN and CDR2 SYDVKM. Germline trimming cut 5 bases from V and 0 bases from J; bases unmatched to any gene: 6. DNA for the CDR3: TGTGCCAGCAGTGAGACAGGGGCGAACTCTGGAAACACCATATATTTT. It is translated as CASSETGANSGNTIYF.

The DNA of the CDR3 is TGTGCCACCAGCGGGGAGGACAGGACCAGCTCCTACGAGCAGTACTTC. It is translated as CATSGEDRTSSYEQYF. The chain carries TRBV15 and TRBJ2-7; D possibly corresponds to TRBD1 (7 bases). The CDR3 totals 16 residues. Trimming took off 5 bases at V and 0 bases at J, with 17 bases between the two ends. CDR1 is LNHNV and CDR2 is YYDKDF in the germline V gene (reference sequence).

This clone was seen repeatedly, ten times or more. CDR3 sequence reads: CASSPPRGGQYF. CDR3 nucleotides: TGTGCCAGCAGTCCCCCCCGAGGTGGGCAGTATTTT. This chain uses TRBV28 with TRBJ2-3; no definite D call. V lost 5 bases, J lost 11 bases, and 14 bases lay in between. Germline lookup yields CDR1 MDHEN and CDR2 SYDVKM. The CDR3 is 12 residues long.

The chain is built from TRBV3-1 (or the pseudogene TRBV3-2) and TRBJ2-5, with no clear D. This CDR3 contains 15 residues. The germline gives CDR1 LGHDT, CDR2 YNNKEL (reference sequence). With 0 bases removed from V and 0 bases from J, the gap between germline ends came to 8 bases. CDR3 protein: CASSQDSEYQETQYF. DNA for the CDR3: TGTGCCAGCAGCCAAGATTCGGAGTACCAAGAGACCCAGTACTTC.

The J gene is TRBJ2-3, the V gene TRBV6-2 or TRBV6-3; D may be TRBD1 (7 bases). The CDR3 is 15 amino acids. The V gene's germline CDR1 is MNHEY and CDR2 SVGEGT. The V and J ends lost 2 bases and 6 bases respectively, with 15 bases between them. The CDR3 region has the DNA TGTGCCAGCAGTTACGGCCTGGCAGGGGGGGATACGCAGTATTTT. It yields the protein CASSYGLAGGDTQYF.

This clone occurred a few times. The chain recombines TRBV19 with TRBJ2-7, with 7 positions matching TRBD1. Trimming cost V 4 bases and J 2 bases; bases outside gene matches: 8. The V gene's germline CDR1 is LNHDA and CDR2 SQIVND (reference sequence). The CDR3 is made up of 15 amino acids. The CDR3 loop is CASSTSSGQTYEQYF. The CDR3 region has the DNA TGTGCCAGTAGTACTTCCTCGGGACAGACCTACGAGCAGTACTTC.

The gene calls are TRBV7-2 and TRBJ1-2; D call uncertain. V was pared by 1 base and J by 8 bases, with 8 bases between. In germline, CDR1 is SGHTA, CDR2 FQGNSA. This CDR3 region has 12 residues. CDR3 in amino acids: CASSLEAGGYTF. CDR3 DNA: TGTGCCAGCAGCTTAGAGGCGGGAGGCTACACCTTC.

This rearrangement joins TRBV6-5 to TRBJ2-1, with TRBD2 matching 12 bases. This CDR3 region has 14 residues. V shed 6 bases, J shed 7 bases, and the junction held 4 bases outside the gene matches. Germline lookup yields CDR1 MNHEY and CDR2 SVGAGI. The CDR3 DNA sequence: TGTGCCAGCAGATCTAGCGGGGGGGGGAATGAGCAGTTCTTC. It codes for CASRSSGGGNEQFF.

The chain recombines TRBV23-1 with TRBJ2-5; D perhaps matches TRBD1 (6 bases). TRBV23-1 qualifies as an ORF whose function is uncertain. The length of the CDR3 is 15 residues. Trimming cost V 7 bases and J 1 base, with 16 bases left between them. The CDR3 DNA sequence: TGCGCCAGCAATCGACACCGAGGGGGCCAAGAGACCCAGTACTTC. It translates to CASNRHRGGQETQYF.